Listed here is a single T cell receptor (beta chain). The V segment lost 6 bases and the J segment 4 bases; nucleotides outside the gene matches: 7. Looked up from germline, CDR1 is MDHEN and CDR2 is SYDVKM. The CDR3 contains 15 residues. Amplification used 60 Vbeta primers and 13 Jbeta primers. TCRdb keeps only in-frame clones here, not all; method: immunoSEQ multiplex PCR. The sample lists approximately 160,000 clones; over 60% were seen once. This sample was taken from a study of cytomegalovirus exposure and HLA in healthy donors. This clonotype was obtained from a male donor in good health and CMV-seronegative. The chain couples TRBV28 to TRBJ1-4, with TRBD1 matching 8 bases. Input material: PBMCs. CDR3 sequence reads: CASSSDRDYNEKLFF. The DNA of the CDR3 is TGTGCCAGCAGCTCGGACAGGGACTATAATGAAAAACTGTTTTTT.